Below are 12 T cell receptor beta chains sequenced from a single sample in a study of T cell responses to AZD1222 COVID-19 vaccine. The data were produced by immunoSEQ multiplex PCR, yet TCRdb's version contains in-frame clones alone and is incomplete. The sample yields about 160,000 clones, approximately 90% seen once. The source was peripheral blood, collected on day 0 of AZD1222 vaccination. The receptor source for this set is an adult in good health.

V usage is TRBV27 and J usage is TRBJ2-1, with TRBD2 matching over 9 bases. V trimming: 0 bases; J trimming: 5 bases; junction bases outside the gene matches: 2. The CDR3 runs to 15 residues. Germline values: CDR1 MNHEY, CDR2 SMNVEV (reference sequence). The CDR3, as DNA: TGTGCCAGCAGTTTATCTAGCGGGGGACACAATGAGCAGTTCTTC. Protein: CASSLSSGGHNEQFF.

This chain uses TRBV7-2 with TRBJ2-3, with 10 bases lining up with TRBD2. V lost 8 bases and J lost 2; bases outside the gene matches: 10. CDR3 length: 16 residues. CDR1 SGHTA and CDR2 FQGNSA come from the germline V gene. CDR3 DNA: TGTGCCAGCTACCCCCGGACTAGCGGAAACACAGATACGCAGTATTTT. Residues: CASYPRTSGNTDTQYF.

The chain is built from TRBV7-2 and TRBJ2-4; D unclear. The CDR3 has 15 amino acids. Looked up from germline, CDR1 is SGHTA and CDR2 is FQGNSA. V was shortened by 5 bases and J by 0 bases, with 11 bases between the two germline ends. The CDR3, as DNA: TGTGCCAGCAGCCTTGATCCATTAGCCAAAAACATTCAGTACTTC. It encodes CASSLDPLAKNIQYF.

The J gene is TRBJ2-7, the V gene TRBV4-1; 9 nucleotides align to TRBD2. The CDR3 has 16 amino acids. Trimming cost V 1 base and J 2 bases; bases outside gene matches: 6. Germline V gene lookup returns CDR1 MGHRA and CDR2 YSYEKL. CDR3: CASSQGSGGRAYEQYF. The CDR3 DNA follows: TGCGCCAGCAGCCAAGGGTCTGGCGGGAGGGCCTACGAGCAGTACTTC.

This clone was detected only once. The chain uses TRBV12-5 and TRBJ2-2, with 8 bases that match TRBD2. Germline CDR1 reads LGHNT; CDR2 reads FRNRAP. This CDR3 region has 15 residues. The junction had 3 bases not matched to a gene; V was cut back by 2 bases and J by 4 bases. The CDR3 bases are TGTGCTAGTGGTTTGACCAGCGGGAGCACCGGGGAGCTGTTTTTT. It encodes CASGLTSGSTGELFF.

In DNA form, the CDR3 reads TGTGCCAGCAGCTTGATCAGGGGGGGACCCTACGAGCAGTACTTC. This sequence encodes CASSLIRGGPYEQYF. The J gene is TRBJ2-7, the V gene TRBV5-8; either TRBD1 or TRBD2 may fit D (7 bases each). The CDR3 runs 15 residues. V lost 1 base and J lost 2, with 13 bases in between. In germline, CDR1 is SGHTS, CDR2 YDEGEE.

V gene TRBV19 combines with J gene TRBJ1-5, with no clear D. Trimming left V 3 bases short and J 6 bases short, with 6 bases between. CDR3 length: 12 residues. CDR1 and CDR2 (germline): LNHDA, SQIVND (reference sequence). The CDR3, as DNA: TGTGCCAGTAGTATCGGTGGTCAGCCCCAGCATTTT. Protein product: CASSIGGQPQHF.

This clone has a count of ten or more. V gene TRBV7-2 combines with J gene TRBJ2-7; D is unresolved. The CDR3 totals 15 residues. Germline V lookup: CDR1 SGHTA, CDR2 FQGNSA. The germline V and J ends were trimmed by 3 bases and 0 bases, with 12 bases remaining between them. CDR3 in amino acids: CASSLGLWDSYEQYF. CDR3 coding DNA: TGTGCCAGCAGCTTGGGGTTGTGGGACTCCTACGAGCAGTACTTC.

J is TRBJ1-1 and V is TRBV6-5; perhaps TRBD1 as D (6 bases). The length of the CDR3 is 14 residues. CDR1 and CDR2 (germline): MNHEY, SVGAGI. Deletions cut 6 bases from V and 1 base from J, with 12 bases between. CDR3 amino acids: CASRYNRANTEAFF. In DNA, the CDR3 is TGTGCCAGCAGATATAACAGGGCGAACACTGAAGCTTTCTTT.

V usage is TRBV6-5 and J usage is TRBJ1-3, with TRBD1 matching 7 bases. The CDR3 loop spans 16 amino acids. The germline CDR1 and CDR2 sequences are MNHEY and SVGAGI. V lost 2 bases and J lost 0; bases outside the gene matches: 4. For the CDR3, the DNA is TGTGCCAGCAGTTACGAGGGGGCCTCCTCTGGAAACACCATATATTTT. Its protein product is CASSYEGASSGNTIYF.

The chain carries TRBV7-9 and TRBJ2-7, with 7 nucleotides matching TRBD2. CDR1 SEHNR and CDR2 FQNEAQ come from the germline V gene (reference sequence). V dropped 5 bases and J dropped 5; count of bases not matched to a gene: 9. This CDR3 is 14 amino acids long. The CDR3: CASSGRENWDEQYF. Here the CDR3 DNA reads TGTGCCAGCAGCGGGCGGGAGAATTGGGACGAGCAGTACTTC.

The chain recombines TRBV14 with TRBJ2-7; TRBD1 matches 9 bases. The CDR3 runs 15 residues. Germline CDR1 reads SGHDN; CDR2 reads FVKESK. V lost 5 bases to trimming and J lost 4 bases; unmatched junction nucleotides: 9. The chain's CDR3 is CASSTGTGFRYEQYF. For the CDR3, the DNA is TGTGCCAGCAGCACCGGGACAGGGTTCCGGTACGAGCAGTACTTC.